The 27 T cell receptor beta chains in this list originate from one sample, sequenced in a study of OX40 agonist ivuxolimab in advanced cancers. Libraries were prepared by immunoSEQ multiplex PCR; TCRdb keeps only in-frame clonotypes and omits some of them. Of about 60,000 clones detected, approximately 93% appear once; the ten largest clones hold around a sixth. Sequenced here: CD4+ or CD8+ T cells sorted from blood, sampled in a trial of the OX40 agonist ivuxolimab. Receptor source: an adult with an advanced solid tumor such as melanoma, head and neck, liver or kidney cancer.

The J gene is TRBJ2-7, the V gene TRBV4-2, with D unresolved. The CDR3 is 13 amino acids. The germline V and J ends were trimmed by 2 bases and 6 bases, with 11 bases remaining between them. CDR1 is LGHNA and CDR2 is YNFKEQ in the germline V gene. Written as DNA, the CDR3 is TGTGCCAGCAGCCAAACCCATACTTCCGAGCAGTACTTC. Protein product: CASSQTHTSEQYF.

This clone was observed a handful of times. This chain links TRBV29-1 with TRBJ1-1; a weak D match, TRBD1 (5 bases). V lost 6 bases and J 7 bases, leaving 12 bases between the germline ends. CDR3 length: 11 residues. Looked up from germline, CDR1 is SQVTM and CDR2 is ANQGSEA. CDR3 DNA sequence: TGCAGCGTATACTGGACAAGTGAAGCTTTCTTT. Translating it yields CSVYWTSEAFF.

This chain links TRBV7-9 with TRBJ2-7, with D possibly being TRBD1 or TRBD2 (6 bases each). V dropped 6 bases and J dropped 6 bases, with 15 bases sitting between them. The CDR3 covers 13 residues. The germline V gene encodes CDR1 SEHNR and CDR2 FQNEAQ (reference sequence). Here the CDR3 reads CASSRAWGAEQYF. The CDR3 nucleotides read TGTGCCAGCAGTCGCGCCTGGGGGGCCGAGCAGTACTTC.

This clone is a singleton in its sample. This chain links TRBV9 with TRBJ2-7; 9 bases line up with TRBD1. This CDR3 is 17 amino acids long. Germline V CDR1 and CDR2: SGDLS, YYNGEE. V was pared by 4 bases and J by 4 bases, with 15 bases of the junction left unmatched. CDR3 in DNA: TGTGCCAGCAGCCCCGGCGTAGGGGACAGGGAAAATTACGAGCAGTACTTC. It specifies CASSPGVGDRENYEQYF. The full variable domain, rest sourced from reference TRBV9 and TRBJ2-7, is DSGVTQTPKHLITATGQRVTLRCSPRSGDLSVYWYQQSLDQGLQFLIQYYNGEERAKGNILERFSAQQFPDLHSELNLSSLELGDSALYFCASSPGVGDRENYEQYFGPGTRLTVT.

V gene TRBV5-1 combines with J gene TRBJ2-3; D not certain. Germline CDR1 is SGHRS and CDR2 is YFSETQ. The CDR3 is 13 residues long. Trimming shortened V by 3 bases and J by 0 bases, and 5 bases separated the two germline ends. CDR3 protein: CASSYTSTDTQYF. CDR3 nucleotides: TGCGCCAGCAGCTATACTAGCACAGATACGCAGTATTTT.

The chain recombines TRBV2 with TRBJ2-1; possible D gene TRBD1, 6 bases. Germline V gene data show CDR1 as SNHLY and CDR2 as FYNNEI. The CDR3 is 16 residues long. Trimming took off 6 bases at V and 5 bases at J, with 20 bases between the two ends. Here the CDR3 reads CASSFNRELRNNEQFF. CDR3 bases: TGTGCCAGCAGCTTCAACAGGGAATTACGGAACAATGAGCAGTTCTTC.

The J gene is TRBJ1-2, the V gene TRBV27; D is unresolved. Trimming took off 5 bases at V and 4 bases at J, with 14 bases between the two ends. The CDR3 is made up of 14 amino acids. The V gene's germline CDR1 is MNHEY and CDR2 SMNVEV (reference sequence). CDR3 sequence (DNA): TGTGCCAGCAGTCTCAACCCCGGCCTCTATGGCTACACCTTC. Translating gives CASSLNPGLYGYTF.

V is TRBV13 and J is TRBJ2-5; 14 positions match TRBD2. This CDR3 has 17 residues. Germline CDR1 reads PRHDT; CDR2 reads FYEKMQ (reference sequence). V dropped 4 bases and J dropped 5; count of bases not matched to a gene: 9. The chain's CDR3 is CASSWGTSGRGGETQYF. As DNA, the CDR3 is TGTGCCAGCAGCTGGGGGACTAGCGGGAGAGGTGGGGAGACCCAGTACTTC.

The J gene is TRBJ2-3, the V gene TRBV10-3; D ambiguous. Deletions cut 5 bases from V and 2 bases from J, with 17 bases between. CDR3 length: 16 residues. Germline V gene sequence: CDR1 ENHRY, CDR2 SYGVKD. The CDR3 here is CAISQQVPTHTDTQYF. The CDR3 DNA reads TGTGCCATCAGTCAGCAGGTGCCCACACACACAGATACGCAGTATTTT.

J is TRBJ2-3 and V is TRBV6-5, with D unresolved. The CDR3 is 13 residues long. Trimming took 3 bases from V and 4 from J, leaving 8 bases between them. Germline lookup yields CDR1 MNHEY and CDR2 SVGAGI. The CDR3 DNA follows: TGTGCCAGCAGTTATTACTTCGCAGATACGCAGTATTTT. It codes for CASSYYFADTQYF.

As DNA, the CDR3 is TGTGCCAGCAGCTTAGTGGCGGGAGTGCGCACAGATACGCAGTATTTT. This encodes CASSLVAGVRTDTQYF. This chain uses TRBV7-6 with TRBJ2-3; 7 bases map to TRBD2. The CDR3 extends over 16 amino acids. Germline CDR1 is SGHVS and CDR2 is FNYEAQ. J was trimmed by 1 base and V by 1 base; bases with no gene match: 5. The full variable domain, completed using reference TRBV7-6 and TRBJ2-3, is GAGVSQSPRYKVTKRGQDVALRCDPISGHVSLYWYRQALGQGPEFLTYFNYEAQQDKSGLPNDRFSAERPEGSISTLTIQRTEQRDSAMYRCASSLVAGVRTDTQYFGPGTRLTVL.

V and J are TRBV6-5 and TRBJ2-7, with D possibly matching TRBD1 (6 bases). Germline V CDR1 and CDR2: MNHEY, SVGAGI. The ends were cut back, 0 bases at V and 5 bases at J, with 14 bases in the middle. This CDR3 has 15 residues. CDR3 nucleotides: TGTGCCAGCAGTTACTCACAGGGTCTATCTGACGAGCAGTACTTC. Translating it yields CASSYSQGLSDEQYF.

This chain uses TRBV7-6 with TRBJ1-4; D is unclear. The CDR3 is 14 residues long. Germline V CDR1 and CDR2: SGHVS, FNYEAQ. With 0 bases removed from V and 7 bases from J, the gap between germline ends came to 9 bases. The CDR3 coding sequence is TGTGCCAGCAGCTTAGCCCTGGAGAGTGAAAAACTGTTTTTT. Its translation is CASSLALESEKLFF. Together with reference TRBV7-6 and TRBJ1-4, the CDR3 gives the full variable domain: GAGVSQSPRYKVTKRGQDVALRCDPISGHVSLYWYRQALGQGPEFLTYFNYEAQQDKSGLPNDRFSAERPEGSISTLTIQRTEQRDSAMYRCASSLALESEKLFFGSGTQLSVL.

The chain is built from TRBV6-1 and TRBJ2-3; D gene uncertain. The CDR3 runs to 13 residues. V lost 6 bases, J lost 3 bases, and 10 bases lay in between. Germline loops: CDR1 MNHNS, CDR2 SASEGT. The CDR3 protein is CASRGWSTDTQYF. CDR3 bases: TGTGCCAGCAGGGGCTGGAGTACAGATACGCAGTATTTT.

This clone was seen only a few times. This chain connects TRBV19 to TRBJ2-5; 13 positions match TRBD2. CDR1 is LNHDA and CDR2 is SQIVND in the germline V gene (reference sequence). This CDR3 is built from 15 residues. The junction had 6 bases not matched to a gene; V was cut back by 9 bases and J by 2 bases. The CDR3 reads CASSRGLAGQETQYF. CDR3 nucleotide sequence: TGTGCCAGCTCAAGGGGACTAGCGGGGCAAGAGACCCAGTACTTC.

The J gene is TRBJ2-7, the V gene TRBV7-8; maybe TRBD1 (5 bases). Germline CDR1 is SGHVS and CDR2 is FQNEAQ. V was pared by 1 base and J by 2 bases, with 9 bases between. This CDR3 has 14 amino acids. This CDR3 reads CASSLDRGTYEQYF. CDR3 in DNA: TGTGCCAGCAGCTTAGATAGGGGTACCTACGAGCAGTACTTC. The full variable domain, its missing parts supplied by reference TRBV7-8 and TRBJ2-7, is GAGVSQSPRYKVAKRGQDVALRCDPISGHVSLFWYQQALGQGPEFLTYFQNEAQLDKSGLPSDRFFAERPEGSVSTLKIQRTQQEDSAVYLCASSLDRGTYEQYFGPGTRLTVT.

CDR3 sequence: CASSLAEYSTDTQYF. CDR3 bases: TGTGCCAGCAGCTTGGCCGAATACAGCACAGATACGCAGTATTTT. The chain links TRBV5-5 to TRBJ2-3; the D is unclear. Trimming took off 0 bases at V and 0 bases at J, with 8 bases between the two ends. The germline CDR1 and CDR2 sequences are SGHKS and YYEKEE (reference sequence). This CDR3 is built from 15 residues.

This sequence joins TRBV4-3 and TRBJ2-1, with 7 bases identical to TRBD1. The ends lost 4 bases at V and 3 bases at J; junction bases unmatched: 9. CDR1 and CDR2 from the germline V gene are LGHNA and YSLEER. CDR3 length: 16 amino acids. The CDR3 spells CASSRGKGANYNEQFF. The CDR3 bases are TGCGCCAGCAGCCGCGGTAAGGGGGCCAACTACAATGAGCAGTTCTTC.

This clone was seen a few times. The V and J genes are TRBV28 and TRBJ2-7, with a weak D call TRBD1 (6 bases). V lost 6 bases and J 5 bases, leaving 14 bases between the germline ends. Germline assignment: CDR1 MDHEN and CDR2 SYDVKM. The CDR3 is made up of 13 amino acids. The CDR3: CASREQGLDEQYF. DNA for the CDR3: TGTGCCAGCAGGGAACAGGGTCTCGACGAGCAGTACTTC.

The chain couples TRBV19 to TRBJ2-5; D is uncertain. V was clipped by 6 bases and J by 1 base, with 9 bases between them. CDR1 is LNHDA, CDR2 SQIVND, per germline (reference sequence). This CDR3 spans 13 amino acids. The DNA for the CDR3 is TGTGCCAGTAGGAATGGGTCCCAAGAGACCCAGTACTTC. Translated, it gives CASRNGSQETQYF. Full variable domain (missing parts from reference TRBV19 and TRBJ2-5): DGGITQSPKYLFRKEGQNVTLSCEQNLNHDAMYWYRQDPGQGLRLIYYSQIVNDFQKGDIAEGYSVSREKKESFPLTVTSAQKNPTAFYLCASRNGSQETQYFGPGTRLLVL.

The CDR3 nucleotides are TGTGCCAGCAGTTTGTCAGGGGGCAATGAGCAGTTCTTC. Encoded protein: CASSLSGGNEQFF. The chain couples TRBV6-5 to TRBJ2-1; TRBD1 matches at 7 bases. The CDR3 runs to 13 residues. Trimming at V came to 4 bases and at J to 6 bases, leaving 3 bases not matched to a gene. The V gene's germline CDR1 is MNHEY and CDR2 SVGAGI.

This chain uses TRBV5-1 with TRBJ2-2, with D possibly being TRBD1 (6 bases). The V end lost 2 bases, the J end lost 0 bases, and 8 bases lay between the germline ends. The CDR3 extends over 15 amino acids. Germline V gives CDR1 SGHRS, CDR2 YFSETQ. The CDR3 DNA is TGCGCCAGCAGCTTCGGACAGACGAACACCGGGGAGCTGTTTTTT. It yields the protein CASSFGQTNTGELFF.

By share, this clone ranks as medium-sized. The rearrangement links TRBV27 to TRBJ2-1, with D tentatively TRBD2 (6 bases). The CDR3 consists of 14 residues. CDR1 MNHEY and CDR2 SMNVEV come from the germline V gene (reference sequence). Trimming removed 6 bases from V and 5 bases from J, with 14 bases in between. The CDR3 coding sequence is TGTGCCAGCAGCTTCTGGAGGGAGGACAATGAGCAGTTCTTC. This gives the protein CASSFWREDNEQFF.

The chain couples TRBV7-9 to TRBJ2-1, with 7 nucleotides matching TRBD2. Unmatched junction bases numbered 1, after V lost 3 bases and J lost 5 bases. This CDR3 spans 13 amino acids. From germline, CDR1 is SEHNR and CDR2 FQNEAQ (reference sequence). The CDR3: CASSLSGNNEQFF. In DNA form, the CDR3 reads TGTGCCAGCAGCTTGAGCGGGAACAATGAGCAGTTCTTC.

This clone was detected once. The DNA for the CDR3 is TGTGCCAGCAGTTTAGTGGGCGGCAGGGGGCCTGGGGCCAACGTCCTGACTTTC. Amino acids: CASSLVGGRGPGANVLTF. The chain couples TRBV27 to TRBJ2-6; TRBD1 agrees at 8 bases. Trimming took 2 bases from V and 2 from J; bases not matched to a gene: 8. This CDR3 region has 18 residues. The V gene's germline CDR1 is MNHEY and CDR2 SMNVEV (reference sequence). The full variable domain, in which reference TRBV27 and TRBJ2-6 provide the parts outside the CDR3, is EAQVTQNPRYLITVTGKKLTVTCSQNMNHEYMSWYRQDPGLGLRQIYYSMNVEVTDKGDVPEGYKVSRKEKRNFPLILESPSPNQTSLYFCASSLVGGRGPGANVLTFGAGSRLTVL.

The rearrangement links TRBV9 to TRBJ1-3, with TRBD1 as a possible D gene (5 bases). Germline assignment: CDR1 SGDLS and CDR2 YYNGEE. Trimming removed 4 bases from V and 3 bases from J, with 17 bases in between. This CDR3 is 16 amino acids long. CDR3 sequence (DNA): TGTGCCAGCAGCCCCAGACAGAACCCTCTTGGAAACACCATATATTTT. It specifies CASSPRQNPLGNTIYF. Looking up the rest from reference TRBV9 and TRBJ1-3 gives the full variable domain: DSGVTQTPKHLITATGQRVTLRCSPRSGDLSVYWYQQSLDQGLQFLIQYYNGEERAKGNILERFSAQQFPDLHSELNLSSLELGDSALYFCASSPRQNPLGNTIYFGEGSWLTVV.

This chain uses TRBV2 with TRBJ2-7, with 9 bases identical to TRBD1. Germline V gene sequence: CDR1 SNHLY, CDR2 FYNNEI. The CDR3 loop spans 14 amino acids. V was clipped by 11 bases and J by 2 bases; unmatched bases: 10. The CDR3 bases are TGTGCCGCCGGCGGGGACAGGGAAACCTACGAGCAGTACTTC. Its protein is CAAGGDRETYEQYF. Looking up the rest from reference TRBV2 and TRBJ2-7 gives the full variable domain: EPEVTQTPSHQVTQMGQEVILRCVPISNHLYFYWYRQILGQKVEFLVSFYNNEISEKSEIFDDQFSVERPDGSNFTLKIRSTKLEDSAMYFCAAGGDRETYEQYFGPGTRLTVT.